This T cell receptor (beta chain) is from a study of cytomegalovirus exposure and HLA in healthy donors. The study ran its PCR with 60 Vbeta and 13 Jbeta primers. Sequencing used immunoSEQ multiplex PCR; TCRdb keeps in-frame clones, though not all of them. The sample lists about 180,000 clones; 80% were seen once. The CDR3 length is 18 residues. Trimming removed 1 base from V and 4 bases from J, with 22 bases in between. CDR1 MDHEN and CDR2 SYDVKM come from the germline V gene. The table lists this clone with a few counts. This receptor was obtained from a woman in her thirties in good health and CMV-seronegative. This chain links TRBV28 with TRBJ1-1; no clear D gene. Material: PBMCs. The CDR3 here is CASSLSPIPPGISTEAFF. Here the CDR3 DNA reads TGTGCCAGCAGTTTATCTCCCATCCCCCCGGGGATTAGCACTGAAGCTTTCTTT.